These 20 T cell receptor beta chains were all obtained from the same sample, sequenced in a study of identical twins. TCRdb passed the 5' RACE reads through MiXCR, listing each CDR3 protein once. The sample consists of under 250,000 distinct CDR3 sequences, around 8% of them appearing once. The sample also formed part of further work on yellow fever vaccine responses in identical twins.

Sequenced: memory (CD45RO+) T cells sorted from blood. The receptors were sampled from a woman in her late teens or twenties in good health.

This clonotype was picked up a small number of times. The rearrangement uses TRBV5-1 and TRBJ1-6; TRBD1 aligns across 7 bases. Germline CDR1 reads SGHRS; CDR2 reads YFSETQ. CDR3 size: 13 residues. With V trimmed by 5 bases and J by 7 bases, 3 bases remained unmatched. The CDR3 reads CASSPTGNSPLHF. For the CDR3, the DNA is TGCGCCAGCAGTCCGACAGGGAATTCACCCCTCCACTTT.

The table lists this clonotype with many counts. The gene calls are TRBV6-1 and TRBJ1-1; TRBD1 aligns across 8 bases. The CDR3 covers 14 residues. V shed 5 bases, J shed 0 bases, and the junction held 2 bases outside the gene matches. From germline, CDR1 is MNHNS and CDR2 SASEGT. This CDR3 reads CASSRTGLNTEAFF. The CDR3 DNA reads as TGTGCCAGCAGTCGGACAGGGTTGAACACTGAAGCTTTCTTT.

The table lists this clonotype with many counts. This rearrangement joins TRBV29-1 to TRBJ2-2, with 8 positions matching TRBD1. The CDR3 has 13 residues. Germline V lookup: CDR1 SQVTM, CDR2 ANQGSEA. V trimming: 7 bases; J trimming: 2 bases; junction bases outside the gene matches: 3. The DNA of the CDR3 is TGCAGCGCCGACAGGGGTAACACCGGGGAGCTGTTTTTT. Its protein product is CSADRGNTGELFF.

The chain links TRBV7-4 to TRBJ2-7; D unresolved. CDR1 SGHVT and CDR2 SQSDAQ come from the germline V gene. This CDR3 has 18 residues. The ends were cut back, 0 bases at V and 3 bases at J, with 21 bases in the middle. The CDR3 spells CASSLAPLGSPNFYEQYF. DNA of the CDR3: TGTGCCAGCAGCTTAGCCCCCCTCGGGTCCCCCAATTTCTACGAGCAGTACTTC.

The V gene is TRBV15, the J gene TRBJ2-5; D is ambiguous. The CDR3 is made up of 13 amino acids. V lost 0 bases and J lost 3, with 5 bases in between. Germline lookup yields CDR1 LNHNV and CDR2 YYDKDF (reference sequence). This CDR3 reads CATSRDLEETQYF. DNA for the CDR3: TGTGCCACCAGCAGAGATCTAGAAGAGACCCAGTACTTC.

This clonotype showed up many times. The rearrangement links TRBV3-1 to TRBJ1-6, with D possibly matching TRBD1 (5 bases). This CDR3 comprises 13 residues. Deletions cut 5 bases from V and 12 bases from J, with 14 bases between. Looked up from germline, CDR1 is LGHDT and CDR2 is YNNKEL (reference sequence). CDR3 sequence (DNA): TGTGCCAGCAGCTCAAATCCGCAGGGACCCCTCCACTTT. As protein: CASSSNPQGPLHF.

In its sample, this clonotype was seen many times. The chain is built from TRBV4-2 and TRBJ1-2; 7 bases line up with TRBD1. The CDR3 loop spans 15 amino acids. With V trimmed by 4 bases and J by 2 bases, 7 bases remained unmatched. Germline loops: CDR1 LGHNA, CDR2 YNFKEQ. The CDR3 here is CASSRPGTANYGYTF. CDR3 DNA sequence: TGTGCCAGCAGCCGCCCCGGGACAGCCAACTATGGCTACACCTTC.

The gene calls are TRBV2 and TRBJ2-3; 7 bases are a match to TRBD2. CDR3 length equals 14 residues. The trim removed 1 base at V and 2 bases at J, leaving 0 bases unmatched. The germline CDR1 and CDR2 sequences are SNHLY and FYNNEI. The CDR3 loop is CASSEGLATDTQYF. CDR3 in DNA: TGTGCCAGCAGTGAAGGACTAGCCACAGATACGCAGTATTTT.

The V gene is TRBV6-1, the J gene TRBJ1-5, with D possibly being TRBD1 (5 bases). Germline CDR1 MNHNS, CDR2 SASEGT. This CDR3 spans 13 amino acids. Trimming shortened V by 6 bases and J by 3 bases, and 9 bases separated the two germline ends. Written as DNA, the CDR3 is TGTGCCAGCAGCCGGGACCACAATCAGCCCCAGCATTTT. Translated, it gives CASSRDHNQPQHF.

In this sample, this clonotype turned up a few times. This chain uses TRBV28 with TRBJ2-1; 16 nucleotides line up with TRBD2. The CDR3 consists of 20 residues. The V segment lost 6 bases and the J segment 7 bases; nucleotides outside the gene matches: 18. Per the germline V gene, CDR1 is MDHEN and CDR2 is SYDVKM. The CDR3 spells CASSTLSPGLAGGHLNEQFF. DNA for the CDR3: TGTGCCAGCAGCACGCTATCTCCGGGACTAGCGGGGGGGCACCTGAATGAGCAGTTCTTC.

This chain's CDR3 is CASSLTQSTDTQYF. CDR3 in DNA: TGTGCCAGCAGTTTAACACAGAGCACAGATACGCAGTATTTT. The J gene is TRBJ2-3, the V gene TRBV12-3 or TRBV12-4, with unresolved D. V was shortened by 2 bases and J by 0 bases, with 6 bases between the two germline ends. The CDR3 extends over 14 amino acids.

DNA for the CDR3: TGTGCCAGCAGCTCCCCACTAGCGCCTAGCTCCTACAATGAGCAGTTCTTC. As protein: CASSSPLAPSSYNEQFF. The chain uses TRBV7-2 and TRBJ2-1, with 7 positions matching TRBD2. The CDR3 runs to 17 residues. The V segment lost 4 bases and the J segment 0 bases; nucleotides outside the gene matches: 9. Germline loops: CDR1 SGHTA, CDR2 FQGNSA.

Ten or more counts support this clonotype. This chain links TRBV7-9 with TRBJ2-7, with D perhaps TRBD2 (5 bases). The germline gives CDR1 SEHNR, CDR2 FQNEAQ (reference sequence). This CDR3 contains 13 residues. Between the trimmed V and J ends, which lost 5 bases and 7 bases, there was a span of 15 bases. The CDR3 region has the DNA TGTGCCAGCAGCCAAGATGGTGGGAGTGAGCAGTACTTC. Translation gives CASSQDGGSEQYF.

The V and J genes are TRBV25-1 and TRBJ2-7; 10 nucleotides match TRBD2. Trimming at V came to 2 bases and at J to 2 bases, leaving 3 bases not matched to a gene. The CDR3 consists of 15 residues. CDR1 is MGHDK, CDR2 SYGVNS, per germline. DNA of the CDR3: TGTGCCAGCAGTGAACATCTAGCGGGAGCCTACGAGCAGTACTTC. Its translation: CASSEHLAGAYEQYF.

The V call is TRBV4-1, the J call TRBJ1-5; a possible D gene is TRBD1 (6 bases). The CDR3 length is 14 residues. With 3 bases removed from V and 7 bases from J, the gap between germline ends came to 13 bases. Germline V gives CDR1 MGHRA, CDR2 YSYEKL. CDR3 in amino acids: CASSQVQGLQPQHF. CDR3 bases: TGCGCCAGCAGCCAGGTACAGGGTCTCCAGCCCCAGCATTTT.

This clonotype was seen a handful of times. The chain combines TRBV7-2 with TRBJ2-2; D may match TRBD1 or TRBD2 (5 bases each). V lost 0 bases and J lost 6, with 17 bases in between. The CDR3 is 17 residues long. CDR1 is SGHTA, CDR2 FQGNSA, per germline. CDR3 bases: TGTGCCAGCAGCTTAGCGATGGGGCCCCGGGGATCCGGGGAGCTGTTTTTT. Amino acids: CASSLAMGPRGSGELFF. Looking up the rest from reference TRBV7-2 and TRBJ2-2 gives the full variable domain: GAGVSQSPSNKVTEKGKDVELRCDPISGHTALYWYRQSLGQGLEFLIYFQGNSAPDKSGLPSDRFSAERTGGSVSTLTIQRTQQEDSAVYLCASSLAMGPRGSGELFFGEGSRLTVL.

V is TRBV15 and J is TRBJ1-1; a weak D match, TRBD1 (5 bases). The V end lost 3 bases, the J end lost 6 bases, and 20 bases lay between the germline ends. The CDR3 contains 16 residues. In germline, CDR1 is LNHNV, CDR2 YYDKDF (reference sequence). The CDR3 spells CATSSGAYTFYPEAFF. CDR3 nucleotides: TGTGCCACCAGCAGTGGGGCCTACACTTTCTACCCTGAAGCTTTCTTT.

This clonotype was seen many times. The chain joins TRBV29-1 to TRBJ2-1; D is undetermined. Germline V gene lookup returns CDR1 SQVTM and CDR2 ANQGSEA. CDR3 size: 11 residues. Between the trimmed V and J ends, which lost 2 bases and 9 bases, there was a span of 8 bases. CDR3 nucleotide sequence: TGCAGCGTTGAATCTCTCCTTGAGCAGTTCTTC. Translated: CSVESLLEQFF.

The chain couples TRBV7-9 to TRBJ1-2, with 9 bases fitting TRBD1. There are 14 residues in the CDR3. Trimming removed 1 base from V and 7 bases from J; junction bases left unmatched: 4. The germline gives CDR1 SEHNR, CDR2 FQNEAQ (reference sequence). DNA for the CDR3: TGTGCCAGCAGCTTAGAACAGGGGGCGAGTGGCTACACCTTC. Its protein is CASSLEQGASGYTF. The entire variable domain, with the rest obtained from reference TRBV7-9 and TRBJ1-2, is as follows: DTGVSQNPRHKITKRGQNVTFRCDPISEHNRLYWYRQTLGQGPEFLTYFQNEAQLEKSRLLSDRFSAERPKGSFSTLEIQRTEQGDSAMYLCASSLEQGASGYTFGSGTRLTVV.

This clonotype was seen at least ten times. V and J are TRBV7-2 and TRBJ1-1; a possible D gene is TRBD1 (5 bases). This CDR3 contains 15 residues. V lost 1 base and J lost 1, with 10 bases in between. The V gene's germline CDR1 is SGHTA and CDR2 FQGNSA. For the CDR3, the DNA is TGTGCCAGCAGCTTAGGGGGTGGGGGGAACACTGAAGCTTTCTTT. It specifies CASSLGGGGNTEAFF.